This T cell receptor (beta chain) was retrieved from a study of type 1 regulatory T cells. Study as a whole: An in vitro protocol generated T-allo10, a Tr1-enriched, alloantigen-specific CD4 T cell product.

TCRdb reanalysed the reads using MiXCR and keeps one entry per CDR3 protein. The sample carries 80,000 to 100,000 distinct CDR3 sequences, 25% to 40% recorded once. Germline V lookup: CDR1 MGHRA, CDR2 YSYEKL. The germline V and J ends were trimmed by 0 bases and 0 bases, with 13 bases remaining between them. This CDR3 has 17 residues. Input material: CD4+ T cells, either the whole sample or a sorted fraction (not recorded which). The chain employs TRBV4-1 and TRBJ2-3, with D perhaps TRBD2 (6 bases). This sequence originates from a human donor in good health. This chain's CDR3 is CASSQDIRGTSTDTQYF. CDR3 in DNA: TGCGCCAGCAGCCAAGATATCCGGGGGACTAGCACAGATACGCAGTATTTT.